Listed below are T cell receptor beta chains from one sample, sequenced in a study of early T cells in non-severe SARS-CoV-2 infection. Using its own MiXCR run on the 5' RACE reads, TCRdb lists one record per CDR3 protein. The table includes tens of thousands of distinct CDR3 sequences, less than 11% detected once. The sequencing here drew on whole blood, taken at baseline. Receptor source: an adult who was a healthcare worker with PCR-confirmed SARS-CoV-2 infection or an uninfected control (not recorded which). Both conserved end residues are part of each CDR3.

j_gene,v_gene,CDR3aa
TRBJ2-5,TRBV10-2,CASSPHRVEVETQYF
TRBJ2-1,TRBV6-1,CASSMHGGNEQFF
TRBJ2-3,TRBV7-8,CASSFRDYPSTDTQYF
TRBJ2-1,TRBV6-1,CASLRQTFYNEQFF
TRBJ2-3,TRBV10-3,CAIRPGLAGEVDTQYF
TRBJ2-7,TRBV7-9,CASSFREWEQYF
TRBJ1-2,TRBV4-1,CASSQDPTGDYGYTF
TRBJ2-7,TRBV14,CASSQLGYEQYF
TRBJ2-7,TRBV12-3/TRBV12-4,CASSPPRAGAGEQYF
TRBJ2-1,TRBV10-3,CAITTAGGYNEQFF
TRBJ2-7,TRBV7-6,CASSLDEGPYEQYF
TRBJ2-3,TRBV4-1,CASSQELDTDTQYF
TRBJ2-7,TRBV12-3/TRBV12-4,CASSDRDGGLDEQYF
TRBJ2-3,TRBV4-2,CASSPEGLAYTQYF
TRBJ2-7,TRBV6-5,CASSYRQAPYEQYF
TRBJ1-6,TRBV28,CASTPGAGLNSPLHF
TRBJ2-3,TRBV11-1,CASSSDRLTDTQYF
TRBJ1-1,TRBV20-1,CSARDWDGGVEAFF
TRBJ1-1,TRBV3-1,CASSQDGRNTEAFF
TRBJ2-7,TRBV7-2,CASSFRRDPGREQYF
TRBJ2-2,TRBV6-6,CASSYKSNTGELFF
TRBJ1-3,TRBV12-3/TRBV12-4,CASSLKAGGIGNTIYF
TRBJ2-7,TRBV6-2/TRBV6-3,CASRPSLRNEQYF
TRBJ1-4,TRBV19,CASSDRGGSTNEKLFF
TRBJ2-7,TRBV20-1,CSARRISTAEQYF
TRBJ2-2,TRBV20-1,CSARGPAGGTGELFF
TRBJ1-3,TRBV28,CASSPRQGNWNTIYF
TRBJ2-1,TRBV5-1,CASSSPSGRALVYNEQFF
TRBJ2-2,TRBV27,CASSSTQGGELFF
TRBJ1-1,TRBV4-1,CASSQKDTFTEAFF
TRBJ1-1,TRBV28,CASSTAAGVNTEAFF
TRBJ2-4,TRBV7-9,CASSLSGGTSGIAKNIQYF
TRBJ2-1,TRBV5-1,CASSSLAGGRDEQFF
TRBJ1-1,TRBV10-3,CAISRSGGNTEAFF
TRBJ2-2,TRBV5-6,CASSPPAGVGTGELFF
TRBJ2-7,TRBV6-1,CASSESGPAAEQYF
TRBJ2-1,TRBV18,CASSPPAGGQHEQFF
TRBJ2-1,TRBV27,CASSTDRDDEQFF
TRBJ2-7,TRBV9,CASSVSAGSNEQYF
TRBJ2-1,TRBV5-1,CASNLDTTYNEQFF
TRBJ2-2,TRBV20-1,CSARDHGTAGELFF
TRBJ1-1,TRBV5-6,CASSRKPNTEAFF
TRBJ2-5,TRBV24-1,CATSDPGQGETQYF
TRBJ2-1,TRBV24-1,CATSGRANNEQFF
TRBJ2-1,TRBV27,CASSPGLVAYNEQFF
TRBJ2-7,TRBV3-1,CASRSRGKLAGVCEQYF
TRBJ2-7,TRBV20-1,CSASGLANSYEQYF
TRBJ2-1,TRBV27,CASTLAGVRSYNEQFF
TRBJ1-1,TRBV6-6,CASSRHGNEAFF
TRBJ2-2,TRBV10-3,CAISESAATGELFF
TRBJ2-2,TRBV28,CASSLWTVDTGELFF
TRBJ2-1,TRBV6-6,CASNHGRGPYNEQFF
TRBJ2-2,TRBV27,CASQIAGDPGELFF
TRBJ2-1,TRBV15,CATSRERFDEQFF
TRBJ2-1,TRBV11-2,CASSGTSGSGLYNEQFF